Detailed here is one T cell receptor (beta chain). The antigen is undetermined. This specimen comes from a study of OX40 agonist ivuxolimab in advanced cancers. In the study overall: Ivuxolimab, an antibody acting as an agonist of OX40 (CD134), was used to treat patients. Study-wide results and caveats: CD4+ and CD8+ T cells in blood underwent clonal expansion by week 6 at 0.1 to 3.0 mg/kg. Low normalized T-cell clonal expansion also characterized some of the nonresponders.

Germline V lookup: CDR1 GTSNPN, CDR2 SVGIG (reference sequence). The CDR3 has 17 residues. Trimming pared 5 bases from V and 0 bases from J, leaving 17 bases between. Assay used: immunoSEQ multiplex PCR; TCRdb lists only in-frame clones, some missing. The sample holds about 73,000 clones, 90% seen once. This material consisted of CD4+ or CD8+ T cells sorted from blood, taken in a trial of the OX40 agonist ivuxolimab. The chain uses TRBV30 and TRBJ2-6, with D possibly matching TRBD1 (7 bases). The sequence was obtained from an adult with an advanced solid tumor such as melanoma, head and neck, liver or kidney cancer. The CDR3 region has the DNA TGTGCCTGGGGAGGGGGCAGCTCCATCTCTGGGGCCAACGTCCTGACTTTC. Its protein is CAWGGGSSISGANVLTF.